This T cell receptor (beta chain) is from a study of T cell repertoires in cytomegalovirus infection (dated by TCRdb to between 2018 and 2021). A note on the overall study: Alongside well-studied HLA-B-restricted epitopes, the peptide stimulations were aimed at recently identified HLA-C-restricted CMV epitopes, whose presentation resists viral immunomodulation. The HLA type of each donor mattered for the analysis, because public TCR beta signatures pointed to carriage of CMV infection along with the matching HLA type. What the research found in general, with its limitations: In both this cohort and an independent cohort of approximately 350 donors, the cumulative frequency of public TCR beta family members distinguished carriers of CMV infection plus the relevant HLA type. The ex vivo response was dominated by HLA-C-restricted CMV-specific TCR beta clonotypes, which also provided the single most frequent clonotype in two of eight donors.

As for this clonotype: The antigen it binds to is not known. The input lacks base qualities; no much larger clone sits a single base away.

For CDR1 and CDR2, the germline V gene lists MGHRA and YSYEKL. Relative to germline, V is 0 bases shorter and J is 7 bases shorter, with 12 bases between their ends. From the cysteine through the phenylalanine, the CDR3 covers 14 amino acids. Of all the DNA, just the CDR3 is kept, 42 bases in frame from base 1. The treatment or condition label, as the study defines it: in vitro stimulation with specific CMV peptide epitopes to enrich CMV-specific T cells. The instrument given in TCRdb is Illumina HiSeq 1500. Starting from the raw public reads, TCRdb applied fastp trimming at Q25, assembled clones with MiXCR and retained in-frame beta chains. Records with the same CDR3 protein are collapsed into one entry carrying the most frequent genes and DNA. In all, the sample holds 110,000 to 150,000 distinct CDR3 sequences, and approximately 30% of those were seen once. Clones ranked in the top ten supply roughly half of the sample.

This specimen consisted of CD8+ T cells from cultured PBMCs, obtained from culture after CMV antigen stimulation. The source of this sequence is a human donor in good health (CMV status not recorded). Some clones in this sample may be carry-over from other donors' samples. The chain couples TRBV4-1 to TRBJ1-1; perhaps TRBD1 is the D gene, with 6 bases matching. The DNA sequence follows: TGCGCCAGCAGCCAAGAGGGGGCAACAGATGAAGCTTTCTTT. It encodes CASSQEGATDEAFF.